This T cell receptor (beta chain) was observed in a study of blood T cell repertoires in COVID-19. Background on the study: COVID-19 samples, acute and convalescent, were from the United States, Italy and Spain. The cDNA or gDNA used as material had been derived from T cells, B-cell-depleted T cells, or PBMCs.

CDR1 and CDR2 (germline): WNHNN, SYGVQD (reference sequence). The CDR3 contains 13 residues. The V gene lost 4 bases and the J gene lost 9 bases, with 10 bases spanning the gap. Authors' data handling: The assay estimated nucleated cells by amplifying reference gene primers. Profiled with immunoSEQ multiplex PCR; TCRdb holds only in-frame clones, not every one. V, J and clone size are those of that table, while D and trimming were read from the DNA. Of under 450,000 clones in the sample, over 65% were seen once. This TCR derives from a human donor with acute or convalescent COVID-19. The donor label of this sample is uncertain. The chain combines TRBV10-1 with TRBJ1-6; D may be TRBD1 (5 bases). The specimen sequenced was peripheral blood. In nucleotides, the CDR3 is TGCGCCAGCAGTGGACAGTTGAGTTCACCCCTCCACTTT. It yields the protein CASSGQLSSPLHF.